This section outlines one TCR beta chain sequence together with its context. Its specificity is unknown. The record originates from a study of monozygotic twins with inflammatory bowel disease. Study findings and constraints: Cells of different T cell subtypes could not be told apart.

Blood was drawn at approximately 2.3 ml per donor. The CDR3 consists of 15 residues. The germline gives CDR1 DFQATT, CDR2 SNEGSKA (reference sequence). Eight separate reactions per sample yielded the cDNA. Incorporation of UMIs carrying a 6-nucleotide sample barcode was performed by template switching. Reprocessing the 5' RACE reads, TCRdb reports a single entry for every CDR3 protein and omits DNA. The table lists hundreds of thousands of distinct CDR3 sequences. The chain is built from TRBV20-1 and TRBJ2-7; TCRdb selects TRBD2, and the lack of DNA leaves this call unchecked. The clonotype comes from a human donor with ulcerative colitis or Crohn's disease, or a healthy co-twin of an affected twin (not recorded which). The sequenced material came from blood. The chain's CDR3 is CSARDRTSGRSEQYF.